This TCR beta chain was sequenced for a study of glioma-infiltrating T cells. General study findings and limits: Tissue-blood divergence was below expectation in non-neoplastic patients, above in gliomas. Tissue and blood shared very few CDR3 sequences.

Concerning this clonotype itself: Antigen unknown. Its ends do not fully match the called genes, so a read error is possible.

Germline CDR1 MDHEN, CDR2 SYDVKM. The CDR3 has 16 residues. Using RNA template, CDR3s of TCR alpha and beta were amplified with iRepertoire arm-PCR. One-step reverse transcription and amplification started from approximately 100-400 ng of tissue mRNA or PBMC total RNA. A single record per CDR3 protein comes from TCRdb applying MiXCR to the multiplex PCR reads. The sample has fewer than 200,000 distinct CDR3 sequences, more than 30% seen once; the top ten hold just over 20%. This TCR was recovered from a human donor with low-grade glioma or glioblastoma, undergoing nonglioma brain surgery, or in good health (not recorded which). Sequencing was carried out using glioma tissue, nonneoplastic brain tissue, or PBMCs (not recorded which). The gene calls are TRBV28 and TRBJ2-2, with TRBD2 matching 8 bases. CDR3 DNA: TGTGCCAGCAACCCCCATAGCGGGACTGAAGCCGGGGAGCTGTATTTT. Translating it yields CASNPHSGTEAGELYF.